This paragraph covers one T cell receptor (beta chain) sequence. The data originate from a study of identical twins. TCRdb ran MiXCR on the 5' RACE reads and lists one entry per CDR3 protein. The repertoire consists of 350,000 to 450,000 distinct CDR3 sequences, with under 20% occurring once and the leading ten covering approximately 12%. Sequencing was done on a sample of naive T cells sorted from blood. This TCR was recovered from a man aged 45-65 years in good health.

The CDR3 DNA is TGCGCCAGCAGCTTGGGGGCGACAGGGAACACTGAAGCTTTCTTT. Its protein is CASSLGATGNTEAFF. The chain uses TRBV5-1 and TRBJ1-1, with a possible D match to TRBD1 (6 bases). Germline CDR1 and CDR2: SGHRS and YFSETQ. V was clipped by 0 bases and J by 1 base, with 10 bases between them. The length of the CDR3 is 15 residues.